This TCR beta chain is from a study of cytomegalovirus exposure and HLA in healthy donors (dated by TCRdb to 2015 to 2018). With respect to the entire study: In an earlier analysis of some 550 of the donors, 250 to 350 Gb of sequence data and some 100 million unique TCR beta sequences from 150 million to 200 million T cells were reported. An early release that covered roughly 600 HLA-typed donors contained around 300 gigabases of sequencing data and 80 million or so unique TCR sequences. Of the 300 to 500 genotyped donors, over 80% were placed in the genetic ancestry cluster associated with self-reported Caucasian donors. The study was designed to test whether signatures of past pathogen exposure could be identified by cataloging public T cell receptors. The study used immunosequencing to profile the T cell repertoires of several hundred subjects and linked those repertoires to cytomegalovirus serostatus. In addition to the first cohort of 500 to 850 subjects, a separate validation cohort of approximately 120 different subjects was used. High-throughput TCR immunosequencing, statistical association of individual TCRs with disease status, and machine learning were combined to predict cytomegalovirus infection status. To study patterns of TCR occurrence, a later analysis re-analyzed previously published TCR beta repertoires from 700 or so donors and added high-resolution HLA genotyping. In the later analysis, no new phenotypic data were used to find candidate immune exposures; instead, reliance was placed on TCR beta sequences and their occurrence across donors. An earlier analysis of several hundred of the donors used high-throughput TCR beta sequencing to judge whether each TCR beta V gene segment behaved as functional or pseudogenic. Donor age, sex, ethnicity and CMV serostatus were collected together with the repertoire data. A later genetic analysis took genome-wide SNP genotypes for about three fifths of the 666 donors and used that subset as a discovery cohort. All discovery cohort repertoires had been generated using a single sequencing platform. HLA typing covered class I and class II loci at four-digit resolution. The number of donors typed differed by locus, with roughly 620-630 for A, B, C, DRB1 and DQB1, approximately 500 for DQA1, over 600 for DPA1, and around 430 for DPB1. Because of strong linkage in the cohort, four to six DR-DQ haplotypes were treated as single units for association and clustering. Among about 410 genotyped donors of the cohort, an average of around 220,000 unique TCR beta nucleotide sequences was sequenced per donor, of which about 19% were non-productive.

The library was prepared using the immunoSEQ multiplex PCR assay. A mixture of 60 forward primers for TCR Vbeta segments and 13 reverse primers for TCR Jbeta segments was used in the multiplex PCR. The CDR3 region of rearranged TCR beta genes was amplified from genomic DNA by a multiplex PCR assay. On the Illumina HiSeq System, the amplified TCR beta libraries were sequenced as 87-base-pair reads. Per the source publication's procedure: A later analysis counted 75 million to 100 million unique TCR beta chains across the 700 or so repertoires, and about 10 million of these chains were shared by at least two donors. A nearest-neighbor algorithm error-corrected the raw reads and collapsed the reads into unique sequences, merging closely related sequences to remove PCR and sequencing errors. V, D and J gene segments were assigned by aligning CDR3 sequences to IMGT reference sequences. For a sequence to be retained, at least a six-nucleotide match to both a V gene segment and a J gene segment was required. Rearrangements were classified as productive when the CDR3 lacked stop codons and remained in frame with V and J, and all other rearrangements were classified as non-productive. CDR3 was defined by IMGT convention, running from the second conserved V-encoded cysteine to the conserved J-encoded phenylalanine. The earlier analysis of some 600 of the donors excluded sequences that lacked an unambiguous match to a single V gene segment. An earlier analysis of a few hundred of the donors classified V segments as functional when productive rearrangements were above 56.7% and as segregating when the standard deviation between donors was above 5%. A statistical classification framework was built to diagnose cytomegalovirus status from the catalog of TCR beta chain sequences. In a later analysis, TCR nucleotide sequences were compared against IMGT/GENE-DB human TR gene sequences so that V and J genes could be assigned. In a later analysis, CDR3 sequences and most-parsimonious VDJ recombination scenarios were assigned using the TCRdist pipeline. A later analysis defined each TCR beta chain by its CDR3 amino acid sequence plus V-gene family, and excluded reads lacking a unique V-gene family. In a later analysis, 500 to 650 highly shared, low-generation-probability nucleotide sequences were removed to address suspected cross-contamination and a sequencing artifact. For each public chain, a later analysis derived a clonal expansion index from normalized ranks of inferred template counts within each repertoire. In a later analysis, generation probabilities were computed with a VDJ recombination model fitted to out-of-frame rearrangements, and the resulting probabilities were checked against IGoR. In a later analysis, hypergeometric tests were used to score TCR-TCR, TCR-HLA and TCR-CMV co-occurrence, with a repertoire-size bias correction applied to TCR pairs. False discovery rates were estimated in a later analysis by permuting HLA or CMV assignments 20 times. In a later analysis, co-occurring TCRs were grouped using DBSCAN, and TCRdist sequence similarity was added for clustering within HLA-allele-positive subsets. Repertoires with fewer than 30,000 or more than 120,000 public chains were left out of co-occurrence clustering, as were four to six repertoires with anomalous nucleotide sharing. TCRdb mirrors the immuneACCESS table, restricted to in-frame sequences. Some clones are absent from its copies; in checked studies, under half trace to an unresolved V gene, and the reason for the others is unknown. Clonal size and the V and J genes are those of that table, whereas D and trimming came from the DNA. The sample has 65,000 to 85,000 clones on record, roughly a tenth of them singletons. The ten largest clones take up around 24% of the sample.

Concerning this clone: No cognate antigen has been identified for it. No base qualities exist here, and no much larger clone lies one base off it.

Broader findings and caveats from the paper: In an earlier analysis of some 550 of the donors, most TCR beta V segments were observed in productive rearrangements about 90% or about 30% of the time, broadly matching IMGT annotations. V-gene and J-gene trimming of TCR beta chains was associated with a missense DCLRE1C variant in a later genetic analysis, and the association was replicated in an independent cohort. Roughly uniform sequencing depth across donors was assumed in presence/absence analyses, although this assumption may not hold. Only TCR beta chains were sequenced in this cohort, and the absence of alpha or paired-chain data limited detectable features. Cytomegalovirus status was reported to be diagnosed by the classifier with high specificity and sensitivity in both the original and validation cohorts. Several of the top co-occurrence clusters appeared to be linked to parvovirus B19, influenza, CMV and Epstein-Barr virus, according to a later analysis. In the study, about 150 TCR beta chains were listed as associated with cytomegalovirus. Compared with equally common non-associated chains, HLA-associated TCR beta chains in a later analysis were more clonally expanded and had lower generation probabilities. When HLA alleles, especially DR and DQ, strongly co-occurred, attributing TCR associations to individual alleles was difficult. According to a later genetic analysis, donors in an Asian-associated ancestry cluster had fewer N-insertions in productive TCRs than the approximately 700-donor mean. A later analysis associated 16,951 TCR beta sequences with specific HLA alleles at a false discovery rate of 0.05. Because the 87-base-pair reads could not distinguish some IMGT-functional V segments, including TRBV6-2 and TRBV6-3, those segments were excluded. For the cohort, immune exposure information was limited to CMV serostatus. The earlier analysis of 450 to 700 of the donors excluded 15 to 20 rarely observed V segments, including chromosome 9 orphons, because counts were too low. A cluster of highly shared sequence variants was judged likely to be a technical artifact of the sequencing pipeline. Linkage disequilibrium might explain the correlated functional status among segregating V segments, but an unknown experimental factor could not be excluded. According to a later analysis, most CMV-associated TCR beta chains appeared to be HLA-restricted, and the HLA associations seemed to be driven largely by CMV exposure. A further reported finding was that TCR beta sequences accurately predicted the HLA-A and HLA-B alleles for most subjects in the first cohort. It was suggested by the authors that the approach could potentially be generalized to other disease states and immunological phenotypes. Because HLA typing was missing for some donors at each locus, association tests included only the typed subset. Across donors, most TCR sequences were observed very rarely, whereas some public TCRs were present in many individuals. A later analysis found that TCR association rates varied across HLA loci, with DRB1 alleles showing the most associated TCRs and HLA-C alleles the fewest. Three of the identified cytomegalovirus-associated TCR beta chains were confirmed in vitro to be specific for cytomegalovirus antigens.

The CDR3 sequence holds 15 residues, the cysteine and phenylalanine included. Just the 45-base CDR3 DNA is kept, in frame starting at base 1. Reading the germline V gene (reference sequence) gives CDR1 MNHNY and CDR2 SVGAGI. V lost 2 bases and J lost 7 bases; the stretch between them is 17 bases long. In total, 630 or so healthy bone marrow donors made up the cohort. At the time of sampling, every cohort member was nominally healthy, though immune exposures that went unrecorded were likely present. The donor was CMV seropositive and was included in the group of 300 or so seropositive cohort members. A peripheral blood sample was collected from each donor, and TCR beta sequencing was performed on peripheral blood mononuclear cells. The Qiagen DNeasy Blood Extraction Kit was used to extract genomic DNA from the blood cell samples.

The receptor chain draws on TRBV6-6 and TRBJ1-1, with TRBD1 as a weak D call on 5 bases. This TCR was recovered from a man in his 60s in good health and CMV-seropositive. Sequencing was done on a sample of PBMCs. The sequenced DNA: TGTGCCAGCAGTTACCCCGCAGAGGGGCGGGATGAAGCTTTCTTT. This yields the protein CASSYPAEGRDEAFF.